A single T cell receptor beta chain is shown here with its context. The antigen is not known. The data are from a study of glioma-infiltrating T cells. Broader study findings: Very few CDR3 sequences were shared between tissue and blood.

Looked up from germline, CDR1 is SGHVS and CDR2 is FQNEAQ. CDR3 length equals 13 residues. V was pared by 7 bases and J by 5 bases, with 11 bases between. Using RNA template, CDR3s of TCR alpha and beta were amplified with iRepertoire arm-PCR. TCRdb fed the multiplex PCR reads into MiXCR, producing one record per CDR3 protein. The table lists under 150,000 distinct CDR3 sequences, 24% of them singletons. This rearrangement joins TRBV7-8 to TRBJ2-2; D not resolved. The specimen was glioma tissue, nonneoplastic brain tissue, or PBMCs (not recorded which). The receptor was derived from a human donor with low-grade glioma or glioblastoma, undergoing nonglioma brain surgery, or in good health (not recorded which). CDR3 bases: TGTGCCAGCAACACGGGCGGAACCGGGGAGCTGTTTTTT. Amino acids: CASNTGGTGELFF.